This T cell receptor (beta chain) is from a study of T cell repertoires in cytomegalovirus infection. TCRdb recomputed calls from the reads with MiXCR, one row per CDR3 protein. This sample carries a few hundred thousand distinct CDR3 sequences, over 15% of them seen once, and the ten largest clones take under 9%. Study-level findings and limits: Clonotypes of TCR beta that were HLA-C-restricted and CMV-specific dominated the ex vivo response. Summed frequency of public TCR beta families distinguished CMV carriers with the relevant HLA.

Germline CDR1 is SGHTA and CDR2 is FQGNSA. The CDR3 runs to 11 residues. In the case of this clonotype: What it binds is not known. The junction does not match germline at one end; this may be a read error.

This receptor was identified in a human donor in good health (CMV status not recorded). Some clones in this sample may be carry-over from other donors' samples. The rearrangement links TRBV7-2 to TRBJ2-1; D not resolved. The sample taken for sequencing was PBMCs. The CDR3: CASSLTVNRVF. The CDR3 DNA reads TGTGCCAGCAGCTTAACCGTGAATAGGGTCTTC.